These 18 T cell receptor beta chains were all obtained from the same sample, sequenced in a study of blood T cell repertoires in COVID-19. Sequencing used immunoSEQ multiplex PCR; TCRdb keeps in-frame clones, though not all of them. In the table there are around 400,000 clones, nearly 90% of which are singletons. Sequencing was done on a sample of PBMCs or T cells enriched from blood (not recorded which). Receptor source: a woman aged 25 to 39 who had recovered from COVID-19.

CDR3 DNA sequence: TGTGCCAGCAGCTTAGAGTTAGCGGGGATCACCGGGGAGCTGTTTTTT. It encodes CASSLELAGITGELFF. This sequence joins TRBV11-1 and TRBJ2-2; 8 bases map to TRBD2. The CDR3 runs to 16 residues. Germline lookup yields CDR1 SGHAT and CDR2 FQDESV (reference sequence). Trimming took 1 base from V and 4 from J; bases not matched to a gene: 5.

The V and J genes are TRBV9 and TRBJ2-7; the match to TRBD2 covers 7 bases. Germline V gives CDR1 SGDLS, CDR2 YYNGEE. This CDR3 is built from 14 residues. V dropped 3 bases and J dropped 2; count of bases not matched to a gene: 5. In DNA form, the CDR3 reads TGTGCCAGCAGCGGCGGACTAGACCCCTACGAGCAGTACTTC. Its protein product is CASSGGLDPYEQYF.

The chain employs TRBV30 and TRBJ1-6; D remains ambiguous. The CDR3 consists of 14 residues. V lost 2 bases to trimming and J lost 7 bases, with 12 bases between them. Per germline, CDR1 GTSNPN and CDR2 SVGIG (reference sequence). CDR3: CAWSLSTGNSPLHF. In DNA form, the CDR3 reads TGTGCCTGGAGTCTTAGTACCGGGAATTCACCCCTCCACTTT.

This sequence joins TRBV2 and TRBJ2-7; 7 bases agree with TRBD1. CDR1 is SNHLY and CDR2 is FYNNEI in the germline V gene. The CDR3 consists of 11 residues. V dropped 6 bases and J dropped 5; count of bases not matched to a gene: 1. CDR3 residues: CASSDRDEQYF. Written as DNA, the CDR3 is TGTGCCAGCAGCGACAGGGACGAGCAGTACTTC.

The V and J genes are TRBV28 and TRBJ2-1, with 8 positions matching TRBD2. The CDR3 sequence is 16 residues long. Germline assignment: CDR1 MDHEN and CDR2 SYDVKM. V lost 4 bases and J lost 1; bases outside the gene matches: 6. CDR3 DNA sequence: TGTGCCAGCAGTTCACAACTAGCGGCATCCTACAATGAGCAGTTCTTC. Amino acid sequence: CASSSQLAASYNEQFF.

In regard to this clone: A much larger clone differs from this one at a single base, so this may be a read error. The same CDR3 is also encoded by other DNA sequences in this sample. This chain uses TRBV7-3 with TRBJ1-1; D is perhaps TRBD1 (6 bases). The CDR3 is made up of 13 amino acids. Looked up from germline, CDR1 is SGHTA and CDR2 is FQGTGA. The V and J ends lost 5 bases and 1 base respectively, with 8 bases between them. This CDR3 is CASSPQGNTEAFF. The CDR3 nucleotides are TGTGCCAGCAGCCCACAGGGGAACACTGAAGCTTTCTTT.

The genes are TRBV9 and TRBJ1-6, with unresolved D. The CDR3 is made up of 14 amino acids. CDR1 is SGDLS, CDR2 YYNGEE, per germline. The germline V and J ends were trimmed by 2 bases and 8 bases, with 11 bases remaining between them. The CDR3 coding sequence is TGTGCCAGCAGCGTCCAAGAGGGCGATTCACCCCTCCACTTT. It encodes CASSVQEGDSPLHF.

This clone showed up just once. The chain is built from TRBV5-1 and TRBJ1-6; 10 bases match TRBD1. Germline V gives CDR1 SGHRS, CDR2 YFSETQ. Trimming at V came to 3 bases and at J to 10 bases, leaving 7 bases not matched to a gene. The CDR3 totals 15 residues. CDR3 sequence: CASSWTGQGRSPLHF. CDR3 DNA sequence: TGCGCCAGCAGCTGGACGGGACAGGGGAGATCACCCCTCCACTTT. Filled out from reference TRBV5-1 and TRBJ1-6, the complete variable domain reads KAGVTQTPRYLIKTRGQQVTLSCSPISGHRSVSWYQQTPGQGLQFLFEYFSETQRNKGNFPGRFSGRQFSNSRSEMNVSTLELGDSALYLCASSWTGQGRSPLHFGNGTRLTVT.

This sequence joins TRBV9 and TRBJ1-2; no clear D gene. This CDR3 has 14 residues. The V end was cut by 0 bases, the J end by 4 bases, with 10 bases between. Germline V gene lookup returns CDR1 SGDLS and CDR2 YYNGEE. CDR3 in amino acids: CASSVGTVRYGYTF. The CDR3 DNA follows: TGTGCCAGCAGCGTAGGTACAGTCCGCTATGGCTACACCTTC.

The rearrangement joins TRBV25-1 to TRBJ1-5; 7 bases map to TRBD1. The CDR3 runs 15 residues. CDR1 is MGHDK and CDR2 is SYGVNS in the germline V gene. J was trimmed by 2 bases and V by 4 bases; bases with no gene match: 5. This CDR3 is CASSGDGTGNQPQHF. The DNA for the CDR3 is TGTGCCAGCAGTGGCGATGGGACAGGCAATCAGCCCCAGCATTTT.

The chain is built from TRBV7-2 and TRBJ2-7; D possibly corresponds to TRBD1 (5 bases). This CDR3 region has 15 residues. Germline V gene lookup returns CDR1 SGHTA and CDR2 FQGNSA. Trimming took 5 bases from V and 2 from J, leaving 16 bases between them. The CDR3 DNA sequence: TGTGCCAGCAGCCCAGAGTGGGGCCCCACCTACGAGCAGTACTTC. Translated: CASSPEWGPTYEQYF.

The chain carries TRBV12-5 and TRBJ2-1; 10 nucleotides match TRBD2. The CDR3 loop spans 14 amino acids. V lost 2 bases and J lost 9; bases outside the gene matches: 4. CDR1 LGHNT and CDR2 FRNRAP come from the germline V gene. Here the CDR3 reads CASGLSAGGREQFF. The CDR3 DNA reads TGTGCTAGTGGTTTGTCAGCGGGAGGGCGTGAGCAGTTCTTC.

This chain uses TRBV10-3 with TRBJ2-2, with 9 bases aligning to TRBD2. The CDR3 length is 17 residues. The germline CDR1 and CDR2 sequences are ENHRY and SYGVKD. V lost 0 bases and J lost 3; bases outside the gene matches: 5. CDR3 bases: TGTGCCATCAGTGAGTCGGAGCGGGGGGCTGACACCGGGGAGCTGTTTTTT. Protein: CAISESERGADTGELFF.

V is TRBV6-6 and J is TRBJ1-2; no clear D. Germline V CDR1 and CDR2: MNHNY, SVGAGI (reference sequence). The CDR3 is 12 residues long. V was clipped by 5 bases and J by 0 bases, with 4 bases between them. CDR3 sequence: CASSPTNYGYTF. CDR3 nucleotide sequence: TGTGCCAGCAGTCCCACTAACTATGGCTACACCTTC.

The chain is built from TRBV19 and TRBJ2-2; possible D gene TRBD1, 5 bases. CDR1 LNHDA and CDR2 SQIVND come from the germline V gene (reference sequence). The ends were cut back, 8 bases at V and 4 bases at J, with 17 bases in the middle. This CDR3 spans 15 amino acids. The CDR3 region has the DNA TGTGCCAGTGAGAAGGGAAGGGGCCGCACCGGGGAGCTGTTTTTT. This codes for CASEKGRGRTGELFF.

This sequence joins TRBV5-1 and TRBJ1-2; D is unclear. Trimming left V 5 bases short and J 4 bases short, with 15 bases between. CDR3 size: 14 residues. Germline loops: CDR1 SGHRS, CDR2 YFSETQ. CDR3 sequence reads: CASRLGPTVYGYTF. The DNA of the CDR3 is TGCGCCAGCAGACTAGGACCTACCGTCTATGGCTACACCTTC.

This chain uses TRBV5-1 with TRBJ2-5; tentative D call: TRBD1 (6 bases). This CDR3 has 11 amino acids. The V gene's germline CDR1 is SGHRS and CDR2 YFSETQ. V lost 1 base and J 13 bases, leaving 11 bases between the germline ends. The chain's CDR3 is CASSLTGSLYF. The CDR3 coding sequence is TGCGCCAGCAGCTTGACAGGGTCGCTGTACTTC.

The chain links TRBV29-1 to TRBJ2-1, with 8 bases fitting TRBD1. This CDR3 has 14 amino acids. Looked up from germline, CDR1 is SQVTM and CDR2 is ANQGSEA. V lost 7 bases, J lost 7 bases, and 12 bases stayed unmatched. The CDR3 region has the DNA TGCAGCGCCAGGACAGGGCAGGCGTGGAATGAGCAGTTCTTC. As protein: CSARTGQAWNEQFF.